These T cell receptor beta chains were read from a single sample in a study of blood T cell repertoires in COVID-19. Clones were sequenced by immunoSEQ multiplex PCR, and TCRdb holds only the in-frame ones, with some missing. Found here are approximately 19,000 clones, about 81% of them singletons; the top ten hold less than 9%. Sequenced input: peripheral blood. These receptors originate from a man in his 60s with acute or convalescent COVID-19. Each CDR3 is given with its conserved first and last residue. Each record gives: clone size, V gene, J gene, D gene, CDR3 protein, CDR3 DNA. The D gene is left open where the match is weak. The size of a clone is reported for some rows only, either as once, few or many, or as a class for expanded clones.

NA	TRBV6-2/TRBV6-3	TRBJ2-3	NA	CASSYPVADTQYF	TGTGCCAGCAGTTACCCTGTAGCAGATACGCAGTATTTT
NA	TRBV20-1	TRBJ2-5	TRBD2	CSANERGGKETQYF	TGCAGTGCTAATGAGCGGGGGGGCAAAGAGACCCAGTACTTC
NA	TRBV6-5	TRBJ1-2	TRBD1	CASRTGSGKGYTF	TGTGCCAGCAGGACAGGGTCGGGGAAGGGCTACACCTTC
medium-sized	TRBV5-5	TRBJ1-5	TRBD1	CASSRTGAGDQPQHF	TGTGCCAGCAGCCGAACAGGGGCGGGCGATCAGCCCCAGCATTTT
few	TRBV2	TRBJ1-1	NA	CARSGAREAFF	TGTGCCAGAAGTGGGGCCCGTGAAGCTTTCTTT
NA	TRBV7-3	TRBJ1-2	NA	CASSLSSEGGYTF	TGTGCCAGCAGCTTATCATCCGAGGGTGGCTACACCTTC
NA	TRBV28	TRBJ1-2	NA	CASSSLSATLYYGYTF	TGTGCCAGCAGCTCATTATCGGCGACTCTCTACTATGGCTACACCTTC
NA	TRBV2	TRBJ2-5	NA	CASSSLDSHTQYF	TGTGCCAGCAGTTCACTAGATTCGCACACCCAGTACTTC
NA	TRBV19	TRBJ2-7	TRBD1	CASRDSEVSYEQYF	TGTGCCAGTCGGGACAGCGAAGTCTCCTACGAGCAGTACTTC
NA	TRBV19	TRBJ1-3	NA	CASRPGHFSGNTIYF	TGTGCCAGTAGGCCGGGACACTTCTCTGGAAACACCATATATTTT
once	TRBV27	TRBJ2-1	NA	CASSLGAGQYEQFF	TGTGCCAGCAGTTTAGGGGCGGGGCAGTATGAGCAGTTCTTC
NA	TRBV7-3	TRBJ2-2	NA	CASSFDSFNTGELFF	TGTGCCAGCAGCTTCGACAGTTTCAACACCGGGGAGCTGTTTTTT
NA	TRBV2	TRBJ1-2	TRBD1	CASTPDRDDYGYTF	TGTGCCAGCACCCCGGACAGGGACGACTATGGCTACACCTTC
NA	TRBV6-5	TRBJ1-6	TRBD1	CASSLGTGYSPLHF	TGTGCCAGCAGTCTGGGGACAGGCTATTCACCCCTCCACTTT
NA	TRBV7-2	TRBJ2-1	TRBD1	CASSSGTVLYNEQFF	TGTGCCAGCAGTTCCGGGACAGTGTTATACAATGAGCAGTTCTTC
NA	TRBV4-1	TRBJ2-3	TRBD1	CASSQGDRGEEDTQYF	TGCGCCAGCAGCCAGGGGGACAGGGGGGAGGAAGATACGCAGTATTTT
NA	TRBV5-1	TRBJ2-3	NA	CASSLGLASTDTQYF	TGCGCCAGCAGCTTGGGGCTAGCCAGCACAGATACGCAGTATTTT
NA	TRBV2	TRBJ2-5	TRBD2	CASSGGGLAGVQYQETQYF	TGTGCCAGCAGTGGCGGTGGACTAGCGGGGGTTCAGTACCAAGAGACCCAGTACTTC
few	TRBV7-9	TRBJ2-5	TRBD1	CASSLGQGMRETQYF	TGTGCCAGCAGCTTGGGACAGGGGATGAGAGAGACCCAGTACTTC
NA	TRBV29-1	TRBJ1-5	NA	CSVDSGSNQPQHF	TGCAGCGTTGACAGCGGGAGCAATCAGCCCCAGCATTTT
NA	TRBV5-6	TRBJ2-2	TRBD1	CASSLADRGNTGELFF	TGTGCCAGCAGCTTGGCCGACAGGGGAAACACCGGGGAGCTGTTTTTT
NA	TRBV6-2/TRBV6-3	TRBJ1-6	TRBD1	CASSSGQGASPLHF	TGTGCCAGCAGTTCCGGACAGGGGGCTTCACCCCTCCACTTT
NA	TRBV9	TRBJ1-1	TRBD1	CASRPGQFTEAFF	TGTGCCAGCAGACCGGGACAGTTCACTGAAGCTTTCTTT
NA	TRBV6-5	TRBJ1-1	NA	CASTSLEAFF	TGTGCCAGCACCTCCTTAGAAGCTTTCTTT
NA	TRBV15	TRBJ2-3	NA	CATSRDRGRDSVF	TGTGCCACCAGCAGAGATAGGGGGAGGGACTCCGTATTT
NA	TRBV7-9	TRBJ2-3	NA	CASSLELTDTQYF	TGTGCCAGCAGCTTAGAACTCACAGATACGCAGTATTTT
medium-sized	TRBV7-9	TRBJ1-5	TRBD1	CASSPMGQGLNQPQHF	TGTGCCAGCAGCCCTATGGGACAGGGACTCAATCAGCCCCAGCATTTT
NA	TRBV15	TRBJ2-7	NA	CATSRSRLSPSYEQYF	TGTGCCACCAGCAGATCTCGACTGTCTCCGAGCTACGAGCAGTACTTC
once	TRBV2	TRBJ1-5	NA	CASSPLWEQPQHF	TGTGCCAGCAGTCCCCTATGGGAGCAGCCCCAGCATTTT
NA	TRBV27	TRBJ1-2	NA	CASSLSGSYGYTF	TGTGCCAGCAGTTTATCAGGGAGCTATGGCTACACCTTC
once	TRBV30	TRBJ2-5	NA	CAWTEDSQETQYF	TGTGCCTGGACGGAGGACAGCCAAGAGACCCAGTACTTC
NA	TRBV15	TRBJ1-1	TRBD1	CATSRTGVGDEAFF	TGTGCCACCAGCAGGACAGGGGTTGGTGATGAAGCTTTCTTT
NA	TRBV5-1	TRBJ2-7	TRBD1	CASSLGDRVPLYEQYF	TGCGCCAGCAGCCTAGGGGACAGGGTCCCCCTCTACGAGCAGTACTTC
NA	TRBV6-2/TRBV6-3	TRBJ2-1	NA	CASSYSTDSSYNEQFF	TGTGCCAGCAGTTACTCCACGGACAGCTCCTACAATGAGCAGTTCTTC
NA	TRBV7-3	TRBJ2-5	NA	CASSLTGGGPGETQYF	TGTGCCAGCAGCTTAACAGGAGGGGGCCCAGGAGAGACCCAGTACTTC
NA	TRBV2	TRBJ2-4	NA	CASSEFGGNKNIQYF	TGTGCCAGCAGTGAGTTTGGAGGGAACAAAAACATTCAGTACTTC
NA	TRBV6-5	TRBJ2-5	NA	CASRTSPGETQYF	TGTGCCAGTAGGACATCCCCGGGAGAGACCCAGTACTTC
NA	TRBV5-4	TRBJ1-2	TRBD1	CASSTPGGANYGYTF	TGTGCCAGCAGCACACCAGGGGGCGCTAACTATGGCTACACCTTC
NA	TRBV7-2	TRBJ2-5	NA	CASSLVGGAGETQYF	TGTGCCAGCAGCTTAGTGGGCGGGGCGGGCGAGACCCAGTACTTC